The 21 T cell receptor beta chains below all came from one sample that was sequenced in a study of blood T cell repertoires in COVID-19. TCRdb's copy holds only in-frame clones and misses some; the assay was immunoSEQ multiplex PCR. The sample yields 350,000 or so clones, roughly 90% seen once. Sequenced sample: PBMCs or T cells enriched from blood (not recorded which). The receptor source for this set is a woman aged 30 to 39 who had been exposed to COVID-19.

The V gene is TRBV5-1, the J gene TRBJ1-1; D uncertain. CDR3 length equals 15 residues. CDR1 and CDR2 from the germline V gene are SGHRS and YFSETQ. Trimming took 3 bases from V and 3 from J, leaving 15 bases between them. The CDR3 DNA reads TGCGCCAGCAGCTCACGGGATCTCGGGGACACTGAAGCTTTCTTT. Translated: CASSSRDLGDTEAFF.

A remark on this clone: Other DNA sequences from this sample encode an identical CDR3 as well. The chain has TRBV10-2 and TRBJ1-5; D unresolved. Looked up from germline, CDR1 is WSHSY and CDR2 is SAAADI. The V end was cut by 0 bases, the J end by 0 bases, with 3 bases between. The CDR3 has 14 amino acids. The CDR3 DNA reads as TGCGCCAGCAGTGAGTCCCATAGCAATCAGCCCCAGCATTTT. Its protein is CASSESHSNQPQHF.

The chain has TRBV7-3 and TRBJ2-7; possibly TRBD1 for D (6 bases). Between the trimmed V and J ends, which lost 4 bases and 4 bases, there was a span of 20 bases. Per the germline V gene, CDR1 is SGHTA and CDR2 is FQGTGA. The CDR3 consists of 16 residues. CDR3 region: CASSSLEGVRPYEQYF. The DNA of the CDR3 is TGTGCCAGCAGCTCCCTCGAGGGGGTGAGGCCGTACGAGCAGTACTTC.

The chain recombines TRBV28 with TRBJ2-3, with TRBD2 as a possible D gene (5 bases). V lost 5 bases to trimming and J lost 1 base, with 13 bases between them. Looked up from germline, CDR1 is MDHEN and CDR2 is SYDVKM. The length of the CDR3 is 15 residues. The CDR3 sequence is CASSPLDSGTDTQYF. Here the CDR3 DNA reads TGTGCCAGCAGTCCCCTAGATAGCGGCACAGATACGCAGTATTTT.

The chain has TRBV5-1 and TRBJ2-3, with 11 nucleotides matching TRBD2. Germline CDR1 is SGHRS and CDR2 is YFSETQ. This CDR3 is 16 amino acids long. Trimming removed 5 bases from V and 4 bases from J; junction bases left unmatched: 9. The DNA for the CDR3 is TGCGCCAGCAGGAGAAATAGCGGGAGGGTCGCAGATACGCAGTATTTT. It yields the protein CASRRNSGRVADTQYF.

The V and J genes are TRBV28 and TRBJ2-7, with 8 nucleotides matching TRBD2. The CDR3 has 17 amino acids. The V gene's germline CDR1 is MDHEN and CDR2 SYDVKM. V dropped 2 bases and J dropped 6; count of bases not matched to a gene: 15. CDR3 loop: CASSLVSGGTLFSEQYF. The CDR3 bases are TGTGCCAGCAGTTTAGTATCGGGGGGGACACTTTTTAGCGAGCAGTACTTC.

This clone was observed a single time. CDR3: CASSSSGETQYF. CDR3 coding DNA: TGTGCCAGCAGTTCTAGCGGAGAGACCCAGTACTTC. The chain carries TRBV7-9 and TRBJ2-5, with 7 nucleotides matching TRBD2. J gave up 4 bases and V 6 bases, and 2 bases lay outside the gene matches. Germline V gene sequence: CDR1 SEHNR, CDR2 FQNEAQ (reference sequence). This CDR3 spans 12 amino acids.

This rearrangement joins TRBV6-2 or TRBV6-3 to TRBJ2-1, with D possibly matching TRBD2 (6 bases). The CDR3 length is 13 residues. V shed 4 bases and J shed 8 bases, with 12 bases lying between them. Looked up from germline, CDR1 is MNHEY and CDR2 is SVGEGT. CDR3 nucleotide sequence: TGTGCCAGCAGTTCCGCCTGGAGGGATGAGCAGTTCTTC. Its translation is CASSSAWRDEQFF.

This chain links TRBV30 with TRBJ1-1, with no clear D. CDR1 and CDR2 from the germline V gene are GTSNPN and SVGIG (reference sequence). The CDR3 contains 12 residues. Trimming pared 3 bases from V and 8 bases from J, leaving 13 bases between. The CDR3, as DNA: TGTGCCTGGAGCCCCCTATTCCTGGAAGCTTTCTTT. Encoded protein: CAWSPLFLEAFF.

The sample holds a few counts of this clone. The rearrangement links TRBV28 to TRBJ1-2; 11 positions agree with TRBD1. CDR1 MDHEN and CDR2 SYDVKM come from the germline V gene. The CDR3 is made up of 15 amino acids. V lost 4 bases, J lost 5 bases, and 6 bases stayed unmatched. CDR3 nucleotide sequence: TGTGCCAGCAGTTACCGGACAGGGGGCTTGTATGGCTACACCTTC. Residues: CASSYRTGGLYGYTF.

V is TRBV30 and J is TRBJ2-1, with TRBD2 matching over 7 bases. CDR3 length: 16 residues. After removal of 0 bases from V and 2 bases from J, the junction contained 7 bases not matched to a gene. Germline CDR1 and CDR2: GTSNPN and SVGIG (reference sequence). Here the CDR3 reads CAWSVRERDPYNEQFF. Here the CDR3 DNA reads TGTGCCTGGAGTGTACGGGAGCGGGACCCCTACAATGAGCAGTTCTTC.

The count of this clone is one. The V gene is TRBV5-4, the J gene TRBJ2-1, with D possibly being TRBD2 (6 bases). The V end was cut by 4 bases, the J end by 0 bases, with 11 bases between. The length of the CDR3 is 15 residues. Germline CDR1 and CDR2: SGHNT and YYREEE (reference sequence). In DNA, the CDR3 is TGTGCCAGCAGCCCGGAGGGTCGCTCCTACAATGAGCAGTTCTTC. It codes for CASSPEGRSYNEQFF. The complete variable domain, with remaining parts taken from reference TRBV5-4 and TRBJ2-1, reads ETGVTQSPTHLIKTRGQQVTLRCSSQSGHNTVSWYQQALGQGPQFIFQYYREEENGRGNFPPRFSGLQFPNYSSELNVNALELDDSALYLCASSPEGRSYNEQFFGPGTRLTVL.

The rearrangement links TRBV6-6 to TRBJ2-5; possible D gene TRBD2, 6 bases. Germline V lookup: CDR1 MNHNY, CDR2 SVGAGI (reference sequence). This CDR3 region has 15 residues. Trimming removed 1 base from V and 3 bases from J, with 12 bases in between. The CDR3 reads CASSYFTGLEETQYF. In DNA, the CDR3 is TGTGCCAGCAGTTACTTCACGGGACTGGAAGAGACCCAGTACTTC.

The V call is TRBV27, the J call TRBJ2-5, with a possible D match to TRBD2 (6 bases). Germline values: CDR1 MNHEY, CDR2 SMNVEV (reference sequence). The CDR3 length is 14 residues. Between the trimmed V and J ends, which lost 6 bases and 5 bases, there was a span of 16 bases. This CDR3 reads CASSPVRERETQYF. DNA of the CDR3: TGTGCCAGCAGCCCGGTACGGGAGCGGGAGACCCAGTACTTC.

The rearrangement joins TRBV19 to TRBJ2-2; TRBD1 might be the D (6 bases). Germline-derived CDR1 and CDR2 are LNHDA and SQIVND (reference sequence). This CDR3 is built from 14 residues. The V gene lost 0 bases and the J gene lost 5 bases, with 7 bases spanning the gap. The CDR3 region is CASSIDQGTGELFF. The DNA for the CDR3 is TGTGCCAGTAGTATAGACCAGGGGACCGGGGAGCTGTTTTTT.

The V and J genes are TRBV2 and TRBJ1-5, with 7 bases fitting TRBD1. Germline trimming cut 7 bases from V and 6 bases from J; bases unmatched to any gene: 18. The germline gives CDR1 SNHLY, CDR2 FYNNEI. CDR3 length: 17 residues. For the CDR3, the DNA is TGTGCCAGCAACCCGGGACAGCCAACAAATTCCCCTCAGCCCCAGCATTTT. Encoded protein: CASNPGQPTNSPQPQHF.

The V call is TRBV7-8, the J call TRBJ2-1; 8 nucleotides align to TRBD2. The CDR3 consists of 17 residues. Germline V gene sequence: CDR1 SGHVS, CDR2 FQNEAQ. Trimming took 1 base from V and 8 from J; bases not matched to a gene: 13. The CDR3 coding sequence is TGTGCCAGCAGCTTAGAGAGGGCGGGAGGTGAACGGCATGAGCAGTTCTTC. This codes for CASSLERAGGERHEQFF. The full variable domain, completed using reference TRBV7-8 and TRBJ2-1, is GAGVSQSPRYKVAKRGQDVALRCDPISGHVSLFWYQQALGQGPEFLTYFQNEAQLDKSGLPSDRFFAERPEGSVSTLKIQRTQQEDSAVYLCASSLERAGGERHEQFFGPGTRLTVL.

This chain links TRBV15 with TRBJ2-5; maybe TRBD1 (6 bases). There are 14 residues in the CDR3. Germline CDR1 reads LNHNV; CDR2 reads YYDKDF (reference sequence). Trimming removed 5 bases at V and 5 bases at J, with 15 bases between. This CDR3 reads CATSERTEGETQYF. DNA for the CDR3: TGTGCCACCAGCGAACGGACAGAAGGGGAGACCCAGTACTTC.

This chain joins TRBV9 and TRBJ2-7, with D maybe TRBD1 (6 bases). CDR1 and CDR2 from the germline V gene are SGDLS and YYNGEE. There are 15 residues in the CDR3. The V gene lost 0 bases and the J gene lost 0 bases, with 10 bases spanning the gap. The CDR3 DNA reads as TGTGCCAGCAGCGTAGAGGACAGCCTCTCCTACGAGCAGTACTTC. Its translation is CASSVEDSLSYEQYF.

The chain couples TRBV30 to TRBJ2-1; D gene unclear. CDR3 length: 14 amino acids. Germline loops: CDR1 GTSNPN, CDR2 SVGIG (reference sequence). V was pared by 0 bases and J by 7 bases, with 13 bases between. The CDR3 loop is CAWSVRLPGNEQFF. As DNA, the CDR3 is TGTGCCTGGAGTGTAAGACTTCCTGGAAATGAGCAGTTCTTC.

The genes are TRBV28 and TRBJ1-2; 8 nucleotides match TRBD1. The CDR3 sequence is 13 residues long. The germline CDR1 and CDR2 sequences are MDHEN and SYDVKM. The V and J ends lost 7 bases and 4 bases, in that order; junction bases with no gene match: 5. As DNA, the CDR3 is TGTGCCAGCAACCAACAGGGGGTCTATGGCTACACCTTC. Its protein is CASNQQGVYGYTF.